A selection of T cell receptor beta chains follows, all from one sample in a study of beta chain features in type 1 diabetes. Only in-frame clones appear in the TCRdb table, and some are missing; sequencing was by immunoSEQ multiplex PCR. Seen here are a few hundred thousand clones, about 14% observed once, and the top ten hold 0.019%. Sequenced sample: naive CD4+ T cells from blood. The receptor source for this set is a woman aged 18-35 years in good health. The CDR3 runs from the conserved cysteine through the conserved F or W. The order of the fields is J gene, clone size, V gene, D gene, CDR3 protein, CDR3 DNA. D genes are given only for firm matches. Part of the rows lack a size; the others show once, few, many or a class for expanded clones.

>TRBJ2-7|NA|TRBV6-5|NA
CASSYGPGATYEQYF
TGTGCCAGCAGTTACGGGCCAGGGGCCACCTACGAGCAGTACTTC
>TRBJ2-7|few|TRBV29-1|TRBD1
CSARDRGYEQYF
TGCAGCGCTCGGGACAGGGGTTACGAGCAGTACTTC
>TRBJ2-7|few|TRBV30|NA
CAWSGETGGDSIYEQYF
TGTGCCTGGAGTGGTGAGACGGGGGGCGATTCCATCTACGAGCAGTACTTC
>TRBJ2-7|NA|TRBV19|TRBD1
CASSPGQGNEQYF
TGTGCCAGTAGCCCGGGACAGGGAAACGAGCAGTACTTC
>TRBJ2-3|few|TRBV5-4|NA
CASSGPGVAGTDTQYF
TGTGCCAGCAGCGGGCCGGGGGTAGCGGGCACAGATACGCAGTATTTT
>TRBJ1-5|NA|TRBV6-6|TRBD1
CASRQTGPNQPQHF
TGTGCCAGCAGACAGACAGGGCCCAATCAGCCCCAGCATTTT
>TRBJ2-1|few|TRBV7-2|TRBD1
CASSSSSGTGSYNEQFF
TGTGCCAGCAGTTCATCATCCGGGACAGGGTCCTACAATGAGCAGTTCTTC
>TRBJ2-2|NA|TRBV30|TRBD2
CAWSVPASGRASLNTGELFF
TGTGCCTGGAGTGTACCGGCTAGCGGGAGGGCTTCCTTGAACACCGGGGAGCTGTTTTTT
>TRBJ1-1|few|TRBV23-1|TRBD1
CASSQLNRDSLNTEAFF
TGCGCCAGCAGTCAACTCAACCGGGACAGCCTGAACACTGAAGCTTTCTTT
>TRBJ1-5|NA|TRBV30|NA
CAWSVMGQQPQHF
TGTGCCTGGAGTGTTATGGGGCAACAGCCCCAGCATTTT
>TRBJ1-1|few|TRBV20-1|NA
CSAVQDTEAFF
TGCAGTGCGGTGCAGGACACTGAAGCTTTCTTT
>TRBJ2-1|once|TRBV7-2|NA
CASSSLAASSYNEQFF
TGTGCCAGCAGCTCACTTGCGGCCAGCTCCTACAATGAGCAGTTCTTC
>TRBJ2-5|few|TRBV7-2|TRBD2
CASSLVGTSARGLETQYF
TGTGCCAGCAGCTTAGTTGGGACTAGCGCGAGAGGGTTGGAGACCCAGTACTTC
>TRBJ2-7|NA|TRBV28|NA
CASDKSGTPEQYF
TGTGCCAGCGATAAGAGCGGGACACCCGAGCAGTACTTC
>TRBJ2-5|NA|TRBV21-1|NA
CASTGLDETQYF
TGTGCCAGCACCGGACTAGACGAGACCCAGTACTTC
>TRBJ1-1|NA|TRBV4-3|NA
CASSQLTGVSEAFF
TGCGCCAGCAGCCAACTAACAGGAGTTTCAGAAGCTTTCTTT
>TRBJ1-1|few|TRBV2|TRBD1
CASRLKTGDTEAFF
TGTGCCAGCAGGCTAAAGACAGGGGACACTGAAGCTTTCTTT
>TRBJ1-2|few|TRBV5-6|NA
CASSFGRRNYGYTF
TGTGCCAGCAGCTTCGGACGGAGGAACTATGGCTACACCTTC
>TRBJ2-7|few|TRBV5-1|TRBD1
CASSLRQGAGEQYF
TGCGCCAGCAGCCTAAGACAGGGGGCGGGAGAGCAGTACTTC
>TRBJ2-1|few|TRBV30|TRBD2
CAWKGLAVYNEQFF
TGTGCCTGGAAAGGACTAGCGGTTTACAATGAGCAGTTCTTC
>TRBJ2-4|few|TRBV30|TRBD2
CAWSPLAGGSKNIQYF
TGTGCCTGGAGTCCCTTAGCGGGAGGCTCCAAAAACATTCAGTACTTC
>TRBJ2-2|NA|TRBV27|NA
CASRPPGRTGELFF
TGTGCCAGCAGACCCCCAGGCCGCACCGGGGAGCTGTTTTTT
>TRBJ2-1|NA|TRBV18|TRBD2
CASSPRTSGIYNEQFF
TGTGCCAGCTCACCTCGGACTAGCGGGATTTACAATGAGCAGTTCTTC
>TRBJ2-5|few|TRBV7-2|TRBD2
CASSLGLAGVETQYF
TGTGCCAGCAGCTTAGGACTAGCGGGAGTGGAGACCCAGTACTTC
>TRBJ2-1|NA|TRBV9|TRBD2
CASSALAGGQGEQFF
TGTGCCAGCAGCGCACTAGCGGGAGGGCAGGGGGAGCAGTTCTTC
>TRBJ2-1|few|TRBV5-1|NA
CASSSILRGEQFF
TGCGCCAGCAGCTCTATATTAAGGGGTGAGCAGTTCTTC
>TRBJ2-1|few|TRBV30|TRBD2
CAWSHVGLAGPNEQFF
TGTGCCTGGAGCCACGTCGGACTAGCGGGGCCCAATGAGCAGTTCTTC
>TRBJ2-1|few|TRBV30|TRBD1
CAWSGQGNYNEQFF
TGTGCCTGGAGTGGACAGGGGAACTACAATGAGCAGTTCTTC
>TRBJ2-7|NA|TRBV28|TRBD1
CASQDRRSSYEQYF
TGTGCCAGCCAGGACAGGCGAAGCTCCTACGAGCAGTACTTC
>TRBJ2-4|few|TRBV6-5|TRBD1
CASGRVGQGNIQYF
TGTGCCAGCGGCCGAGTCGGACAGGGAAACATTCAGTACTTC
>TRBJ1-5|few|TRBV29-1|TRBD1
CSVSGTVGNQPQHF
TGCAGCGTCTCTGGGACAGTAGGCAATCAGCCCCAGCATTTT
>TRBJ2-5|NA|TRBV5-1|TRBD2
CASSLTGTSRETQYF
TGCGCCAGCAGCTTGACCGGGACTAGCCGGGAGACCCAGTACTTC
>TRBJ2-7|few|TRBV12-5|TRBD2
CASGLVRAGVAYEQYF
TGTGCTAGTGGTTTGGTACGGGCGGGAGTCGCCTACGAGCAGTACTTC
>TRBJ2-3|NA|TRBV7-2|NA
CASSLTIVGTDTQYF
TGTGCCAGCAGCTTAACTATCGTGGGCACAGATACGCAGTATTTT
>TRBJ2-3|NA|TRBV6-5|NA
CASSYSAGWADTQYF
TGTGCCAGCAGTTACTCCGCGGGATGGGCAGATACGCAGTATTTT
>TRBJ2-1|NA|TRBV10-3|TRBD2
CATWGEGYNEQFF
TGTGCCACTTGGGGGGAGGGTTACAATGAGCAGTTCTTC
>TRBJ2-1|few|TRBV7-2|NA
CASSFFGGEQFF
TGTGCCAGCAGCTTCTTTGGCGGTGAGCAGTTCTTC
>TRBJ2-5|few|TRBV15|NA
CATSTLRGGGQETQYF
TGTGCCACCAGCACCCTTAGAGGAGGTGGGCAAGAGACCCAGTACTTC
>TRBJ1-5|NA|TRBV28|TRBD1
CASNPRDRGSNQPQHF
TGTGCCAGCAATCCCCGGGACAGGGGTAGCAATCAGCCCCAGCATTTT
>TRBJ2-7|NA|TRBV10-3|TRBD2
CAISGLADTYEQYF
TGTGCCATCAGTGGGCTAGCGGACACCTACGAGCAGTACTTC
>TRBJ2-1|NA|TRBV7-9|NA
CASSGSSTGYNEQFF
TGTGCCAGCAGCGGCAGCTCTACAGGGTACAATGAGCAGTTCTTC
>TRBJ2-3|NA|TRBV9|TRBD2
CASSVAIAGAQDTQYF
TGTGCCAGCAGCGTAGCTATCGCGGGAGCACAGGATACGCAGTATTTT
>TRBJ2-7|NA|TRBV28|TRBD2
CASSLGLAGESRNEQYF
TGTGCCAGCAGTCTCGGACTAGCGGGAGAGAGTCGAAACGAGCAGTACTTC
>TRBJ2-7|once|TRBV29-1|NA
CSVVAGDYEQYF
TGCAGCGTTGTGGCAGGGGATTACGAGCAGTACTTC
>TRBJ2-3|few|TRBV7-6|TRBD1
CASSRDRGQGDTQYF
TGTGCCAGCAGCCGGGACAGGGGGCAAGGGGATACGCAGTATTTT
>TRBJ2-1|few|TRBV6-5|NA
CASSYSTGSAGEQFF
TGTGCCAGCAGTTACTCGACCGGGTCGGCAGGGGAGCAGTTCTTC
>TRBJ2-7|NA|TRBV25-1|NA
CASSRGYEQYF
TGTGCCAGCAGTCGGGGATACGAGCAGTACTTC
>TRBJ2-1|few|TRBV4-3|TRBD2
CASSLRLAGAYNEQFF
TGCGCCAGCAGCCTACGACTAGCGGGAGCCTACAATGAGCAGTTCTTC
>TRBJ2-1|NA|TRBV29-1|TRBD2
CSVEAEETKAGVLVPYNEQFF
TGCAGCGTTGAAGCTGAGGAGACGAAGGCGGGAGTTTTAGTTCCCTACAATGAGCAGTTCTTC
>TRBJ1-2|NA|TRBV28|NA
CASSSRANYGYTF
TGTGCCAGCAGTTCCCGGGCTAACTATGGCTACACCTTC
>TRBJ2-7|few|TRBV2|NA
CASTSGVIAYEQYF
TGTGCCAGCACTTCAGGGGTGATAGCCTACGAGCAGTACTTC
>TRBJ2-3|few|TRBV10-3|TRBD1
CAISAGTGEDTQYF
TGTGCCATCAGTGCCGGGACAGGGGAGGATACGCAGTATTTT
>TRBJ1-2|NA|TRBV30|NA
CAWSVTGLYGYTF
TGTGCCTGGAGTGTTACGGGACTCTATGGCTACACCTTC
>TRBJ2-3|few|TRBV2|NA
CASKTSTDTQYF
TGTGCCAGCAAGACAAGCACAGATACGCAGTATTTT
>TRBJ1-1|NA|TRBV7-9|TRBD1
CASSPSGAGGTEAFF
TGTGCCAGCAGCCCCTCTGGGGCAGGGGGCACTGAAGCTTTCTTT
>TRBJ2-7|few|TRBV11-3|NA
CASSFSDEQYF
TGTGCCAGCAGCTTCTCCGACGAGCAGTACTTC
>TRBJ2-1|few|TRBV30|TRBD2
CAWETSGSVNEQFF
TGTGCCTGGGAGACTAGCGGGAGTGTAAATGAGCAGTTCTTC
>TRBJ1-5|few|TRBV5-6|TRBD1
CASSRQGGNQPQHF
TGTGCCAGCAGCCGACAGGGTGGCAATCAGCCCCAGCATTTT
>TRBJ2-7|few|TRBV5-4|NA
CASSITSYEQYF
TGTGCCAGCAGCATCACTAGCTACGAGCAGTACTTC